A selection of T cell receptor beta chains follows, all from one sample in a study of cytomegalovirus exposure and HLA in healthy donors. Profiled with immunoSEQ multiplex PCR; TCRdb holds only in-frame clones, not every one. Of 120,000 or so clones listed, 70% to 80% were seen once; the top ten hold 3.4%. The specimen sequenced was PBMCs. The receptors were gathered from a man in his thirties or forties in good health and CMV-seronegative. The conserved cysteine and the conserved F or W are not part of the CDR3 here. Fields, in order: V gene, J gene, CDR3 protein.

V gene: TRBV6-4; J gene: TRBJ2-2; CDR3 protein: ASSDSMEVGELF
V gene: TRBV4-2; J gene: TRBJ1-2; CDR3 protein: ASSPTGQGGYT
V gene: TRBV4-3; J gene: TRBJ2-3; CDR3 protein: ASSQGGSSTDTQY
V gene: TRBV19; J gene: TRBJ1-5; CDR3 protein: ASSGQAGSQPQH
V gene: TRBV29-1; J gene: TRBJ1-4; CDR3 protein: SVFLVGTNEKLF
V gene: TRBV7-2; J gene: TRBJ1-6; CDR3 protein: ASSPKTGGYNSPLH
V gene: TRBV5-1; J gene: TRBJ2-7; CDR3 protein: ASSFGQTYEQY
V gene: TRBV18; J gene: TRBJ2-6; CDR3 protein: ASSPLGGRLAGEQVTSGANVLT
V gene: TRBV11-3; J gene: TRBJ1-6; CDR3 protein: ASSFNTNSPLH
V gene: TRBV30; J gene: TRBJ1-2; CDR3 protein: AWSLTAPSNYGYT
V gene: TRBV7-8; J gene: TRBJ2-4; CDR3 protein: ASSLEGTLPRNIQY
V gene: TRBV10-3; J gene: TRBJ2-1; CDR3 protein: AISESGVMDEQF
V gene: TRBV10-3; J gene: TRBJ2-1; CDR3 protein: AISFRLAGHNEQF
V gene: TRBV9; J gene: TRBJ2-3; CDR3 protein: ASSVEEVDTQY
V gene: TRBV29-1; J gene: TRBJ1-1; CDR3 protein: SVVGQLNTEAF
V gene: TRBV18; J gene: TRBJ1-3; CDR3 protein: ASSPTTDSGNTIY
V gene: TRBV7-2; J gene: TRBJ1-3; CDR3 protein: ASSSPTGKYPNTIY
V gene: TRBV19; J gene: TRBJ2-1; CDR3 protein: ASSPPGLAYDEQF
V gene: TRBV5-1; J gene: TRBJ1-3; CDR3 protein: ASSLQTGAGGNTIY
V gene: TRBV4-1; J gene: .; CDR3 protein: ASSLTGRGRNEQY
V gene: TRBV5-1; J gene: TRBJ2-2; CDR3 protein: ASSARQGGGELF
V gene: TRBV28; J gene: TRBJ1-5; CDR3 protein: ASTLGLPWGQPQH
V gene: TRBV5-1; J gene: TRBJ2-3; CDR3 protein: ASSPTSRGVADTQY
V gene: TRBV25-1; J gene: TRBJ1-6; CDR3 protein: ASLGQGPYNSPLH
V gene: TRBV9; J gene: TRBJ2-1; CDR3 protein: ASSVEIAGVSEQF
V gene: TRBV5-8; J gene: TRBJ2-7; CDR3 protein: ASSLEGPGTYEQY
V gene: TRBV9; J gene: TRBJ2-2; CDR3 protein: ASSALERNTGELF
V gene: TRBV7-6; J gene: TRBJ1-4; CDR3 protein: ASSSRTGTFDEKLF
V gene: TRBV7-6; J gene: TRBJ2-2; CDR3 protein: ASSLGIFSTSGSGELF
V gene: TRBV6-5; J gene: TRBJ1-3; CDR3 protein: ASSYVAAGNTIY
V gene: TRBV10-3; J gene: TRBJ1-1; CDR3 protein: AISTMTGPDETEAF
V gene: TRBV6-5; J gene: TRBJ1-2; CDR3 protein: ASSRDRVPPDGYT
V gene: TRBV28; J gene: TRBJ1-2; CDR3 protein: ASSGGGFNGYT
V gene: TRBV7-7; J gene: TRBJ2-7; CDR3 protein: ASSLGDRTFQY
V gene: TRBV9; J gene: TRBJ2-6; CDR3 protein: ASSVGGVSSGANVLT
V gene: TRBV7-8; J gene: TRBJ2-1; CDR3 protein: ASSSLRSARNEQF
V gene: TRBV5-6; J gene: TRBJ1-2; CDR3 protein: ASSLFWGGTGDFYGYT
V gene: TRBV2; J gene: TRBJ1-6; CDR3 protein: ASSERGGYNSPLH
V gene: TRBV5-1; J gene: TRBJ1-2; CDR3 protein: ASSTSGTANYGYT
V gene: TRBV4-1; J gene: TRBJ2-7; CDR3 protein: ASSQVTASSYEQY
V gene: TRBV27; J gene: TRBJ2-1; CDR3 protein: ASSLPGQGSNEQF
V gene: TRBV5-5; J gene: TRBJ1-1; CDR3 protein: ASSLAVQAMNTEAF
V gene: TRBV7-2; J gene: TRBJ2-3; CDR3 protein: ASSLARLAGGRTDTQY
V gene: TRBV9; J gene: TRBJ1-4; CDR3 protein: ASSGRRGGVGTTNEKLF
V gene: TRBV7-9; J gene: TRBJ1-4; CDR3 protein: ASSLSATNEKLF
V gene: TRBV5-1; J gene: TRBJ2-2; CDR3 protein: ASSLEGRKFWAGELF
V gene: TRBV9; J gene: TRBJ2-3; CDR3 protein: ASSSTSQADTQY
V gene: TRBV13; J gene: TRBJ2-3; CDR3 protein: ASSLRTGLGTDTQY
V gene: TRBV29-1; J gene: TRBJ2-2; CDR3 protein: SVEAGGRGNTGELF
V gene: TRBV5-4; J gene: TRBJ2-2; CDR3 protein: ASSRTSGRTGELF
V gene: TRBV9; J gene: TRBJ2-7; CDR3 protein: ASSLGQGRSYEQY
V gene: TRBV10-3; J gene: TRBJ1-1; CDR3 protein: AIRQGARNTEAF
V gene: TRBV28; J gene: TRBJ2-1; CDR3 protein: ASSPPGQINNEQF
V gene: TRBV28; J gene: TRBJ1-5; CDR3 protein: ASRMTGEGQPQH
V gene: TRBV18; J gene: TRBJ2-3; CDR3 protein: ASSPRTSGSSDTQY